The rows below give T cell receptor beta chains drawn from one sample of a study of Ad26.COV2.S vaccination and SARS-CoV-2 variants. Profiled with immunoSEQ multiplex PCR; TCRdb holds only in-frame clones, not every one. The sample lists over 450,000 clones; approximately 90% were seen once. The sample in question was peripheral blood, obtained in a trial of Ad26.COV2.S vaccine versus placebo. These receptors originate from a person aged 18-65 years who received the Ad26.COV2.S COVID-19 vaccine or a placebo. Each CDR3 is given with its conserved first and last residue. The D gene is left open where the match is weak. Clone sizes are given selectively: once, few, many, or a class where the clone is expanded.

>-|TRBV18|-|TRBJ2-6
TGTGCCAGCTCTCTTGGACATTCTGGGGCCAACGTCCTGACTTTC
CASSLGHSGANVLTF
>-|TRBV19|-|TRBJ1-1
TGTGCCAGTAGCATGAACACTGACGCTTTCTTT
CASSMNTDAFF
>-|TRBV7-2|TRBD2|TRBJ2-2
TGTGCCAGCAGCTTAGTAGCGGGGTGGGGCACCGGGGAGCTGTTTTTT
CASSLVAGWGTGELFF
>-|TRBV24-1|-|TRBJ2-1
TGTGCCACCAGTGATTCCACTTGGTTCAGCTCCTACAATGAGCAGTTCTTC
CATSDSTWFSSYNEQFF
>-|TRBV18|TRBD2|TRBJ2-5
TGTGCCAGCTCACAAACTAGCGGGGGCGGTGAGACCCAGTACTTC
CASSQTSGGGETQYF
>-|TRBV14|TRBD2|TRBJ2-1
TGTGCCAGCAGCCAAGAGCCGGGACTAGCGCAGAGCTCCTACAATGAGCAGTTCTTC
CASSQEPGLAQSSYNEQFF
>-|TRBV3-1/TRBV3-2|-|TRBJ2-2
TGTGCCAGCAGCCAAGGTTATCGCCGGGAGCTGTTTTTT
CASSQGYRRELFF
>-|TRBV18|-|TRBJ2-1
TGTGCCAGCTCACCTTTGGGGGGGGGCCTCATTGATGAGCAGTTCTTC
CASSPLGGGLIDEQFF
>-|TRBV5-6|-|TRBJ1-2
TGTGCCAGCAGCTTCCGTAACCGCGACTATGGCTACACCTTC
CASSFRNRDYGYTF
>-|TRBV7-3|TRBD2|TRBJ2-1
TGTGCCAGCAGCCCGACTAGCGGGGCATACTCCTACAATGAGCAGTTCTTC
CASSPTSGAYSYNEQFF
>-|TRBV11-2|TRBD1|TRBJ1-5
TGTGCCAGCAGCTTCTCGACAGGGGGCAATCAGCCCCAGCATTTT
CASSFSTGGNQPQHF
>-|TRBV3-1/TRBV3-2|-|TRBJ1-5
TGTGCCAGCAGCCAAGGGGGTCGTAGCAATCAGCCCCAGCATTTT
CASSQGGRSNQPQHF
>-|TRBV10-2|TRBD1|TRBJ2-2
TGCGCCAGCAGTGACCAAAGACAGGGCAACACCGGGGAGCTGTTTTTT
CASSDQRQGNTGELFF
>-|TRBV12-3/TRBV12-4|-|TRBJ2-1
TGTGCCAGCAGGGGTCCTACAGGGCATGAGCAGTTCTTC
CASRGPTGHEQFF
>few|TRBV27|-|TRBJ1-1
TGTGCCAGCAGTTTATCCGTTGGGACTGAAGCTTTCTTT
CASSLSVGTEAFF
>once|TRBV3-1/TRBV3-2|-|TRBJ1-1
TGTGCCAGCGCCAGGAACACTGAAGCTTTCTTT
CASARNTEAFF
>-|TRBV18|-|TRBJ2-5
TGTGCCAGCTCAGACGTTGGGGAGACCCAGTACTTC
CASSDVGETQYF
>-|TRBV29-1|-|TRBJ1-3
TGCAGCGTCCGGGGAGTTTCTGGAAACACCATATATTTT
CSVRGVSGNTIYF
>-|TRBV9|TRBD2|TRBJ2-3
TGTGCCAGCAGCGTAGGCGGGACTAGCGCAGATACGCAGTATTTT
CASSVGGTSADTQYF
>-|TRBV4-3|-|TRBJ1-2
TGCGCCAGCACTAAGTTCCGGGGACACAACTATGGCTACACCTTC
CASTKFRGHNYGYTF
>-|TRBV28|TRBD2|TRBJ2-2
TGTGCCAGCAGTTCCAACATTCTAGCGGGAGCCACCGGGGAGCTGTTTTTT
CASSSNILAGATGELFF
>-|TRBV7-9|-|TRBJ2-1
TGTGCCAGCAGCTTGACCGTAGGCGTTTCGGATAATGAGCAGTTCTTC
CASSLTVGVSDNEQFF
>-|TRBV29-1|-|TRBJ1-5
TGCAGCGTTTCGGGGGGGGGCGATCAGCCCCAGCATTTT
CSVSGGGDQPQHF
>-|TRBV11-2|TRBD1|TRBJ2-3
TGTGCCAGCAGCTTACAGGGGGTCAGGGGCACAGATACGCAGTATTTT
CASSLQGVRGTDTQYF
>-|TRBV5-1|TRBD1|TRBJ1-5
TGCGCCAGCAGCCCTACGACAGGGATTCAGCCCCAGCATTTT
CASSPTTGIQPQHF
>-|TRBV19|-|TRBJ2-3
TGTGCCAGTAATGGGGGGGGGCCGAGAGGTACGCAGTATTTT
CASNGGGPRGTQYF
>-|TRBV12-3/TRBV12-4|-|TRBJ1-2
TGTGCCAGCAGTGCCGGACAGAACTATGGCTACACCTTC
CASSAGQNYGYTF
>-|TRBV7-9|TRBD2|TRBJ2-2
TGTGCCAGCAGCCTGTCTAGCGGGAGGGCCACCACCGGGGAGCTGTTTTTT
CASSLSSGRATTGELFF
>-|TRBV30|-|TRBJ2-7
TGTGCCTCCTCGGGGTCACCCTACGAGCAGTACTTC
CASSGSPYEQYF
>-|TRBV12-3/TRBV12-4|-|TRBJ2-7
TGTGCCAGCAGTTTGAACAGCCACGAGCAGTACTTC
CASSLNSHEQYF
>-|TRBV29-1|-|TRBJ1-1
TGCAGCGTTGGCGTAAGGGGCACTGAAGCTTTCTTT
CSVGVRGTEAFF
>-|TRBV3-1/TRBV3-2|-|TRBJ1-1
TGTGCCAGCAGCCAAGATACAGGGTTTCTTACTAACACTGAAGCTTTCTTT
CASSQDTGFLTNTEAFF
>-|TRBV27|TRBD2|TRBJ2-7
TGTGCCAGCGCACTAGCGGGAAGTGACGAGCAGTACTTC
CASALAGSDEQYF
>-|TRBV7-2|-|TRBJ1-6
TGTGCTAGCAGCTTAGCTCCAGGGGCAAATTCACCCCTCCACTTT
CASSLAPGANSPLHF
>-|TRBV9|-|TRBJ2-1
TGTGCCAGCAGCTTGCGCCATAGCGGTTACAATGAGCAGTTCTTC
CASSLRHSGYNEQFF
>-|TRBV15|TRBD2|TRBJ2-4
TGTGCCACCAGCAGAACTGGACTAGCGGGGGGCCACGAAAACATTCAGTACTTC
CATSRTGLAGGHENIQYF
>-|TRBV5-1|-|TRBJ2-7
TGCGCCAGCAGCTCGGACGGTTACTACGAGCAGTACTTC
CASSSDGYYEQYF
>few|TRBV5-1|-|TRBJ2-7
TGCGCCAGCAGCTTGGTTTGGGGGCCGTCCTACGAGCAGTACTTC
CASSLVWGPSYEQYF
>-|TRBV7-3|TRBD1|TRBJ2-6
TGTGCCAGCAGCTTGAAGACAGGGGCTGGGGCCAACGTCCTGACTTTC
CASSLKTGAGANVLTF
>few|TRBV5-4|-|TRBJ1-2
TGTGCCAGCAGCTTCAGGGCAGGTCTTGATGGCTACACCTTC
CASSFRAGLDGYTF
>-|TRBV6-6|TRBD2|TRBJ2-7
TGTGCCAGCAGTGTAGCGGGAGACCGGTACGAGCAGTACTTC
CASSVAGDRYEQYF
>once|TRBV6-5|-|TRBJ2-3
TGTGCCAGCAGTTACTCGACCAGGGATACGCAGTATTTT
CASSYSTRDTQYF
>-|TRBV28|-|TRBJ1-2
TGTGCCAGCAGACTGGGGAGAGGGACCTCTAACTATGGCTACACCTTC
CASRLGRGTSNYGYTF
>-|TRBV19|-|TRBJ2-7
TGTGCCAGTGGCGGGCCCTACGAGCAGTACTTC
CASGGPYEQYF
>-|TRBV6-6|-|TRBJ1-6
TGTGCCAGCATGGGACGGAATTCACCCCTCCACTTT
CASMGRNSPLHF
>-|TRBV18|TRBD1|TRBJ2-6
TGTGCCAGCTCACCAAGGACAGGACTTTTTGGTGCGGGGGCCAACGTCCTGACTTTC
CASSPRTGLFGAGANVLTF
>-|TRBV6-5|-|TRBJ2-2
TGTGCCAGCAGTTACGCAGTCAGGGGGGCCGGGGAGCTGTTTTTT
CASSYAVRGAGELFF
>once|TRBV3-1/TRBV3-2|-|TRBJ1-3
TGTGCCAGCAGCTCCACATTTACTGGAAACACCATATATTTT
CASSSTFTGNTIYF
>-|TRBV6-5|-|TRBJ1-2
TGTGCCAGGGAGAGGGGATGGGGTGGCTACACCTTC
CARERGWGGYTF
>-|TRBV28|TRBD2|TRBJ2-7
TGTGCCAGCAGCCCTAGCGGGGGTATACCCAGGAGCTCCTACGAGCAGTACTTC
CASSPSGGIPRSSYEQYF
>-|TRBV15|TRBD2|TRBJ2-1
TGTGCCACCAGACCTCCTAGCGGGTCGTTCGATGAGCAGTTCTTC
CATRPPSGSFDEQFF
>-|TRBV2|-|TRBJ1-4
TGTGCCAGCAGTGACGGTACCCGGGCCCTTAATGAAAAACTGTTTTTT
CASSDGTRALNEKLFF
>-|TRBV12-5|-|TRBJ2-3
TGTGCTAGTGGTCTCTGTCACAGAGACACAGATACGCAGTATTTT
CASGLCHRDTDTQYF